The next 9 T cell receptor beta chains were all read from a single sample in a study of blood T cell repertoires in COVID-19. The repertoire was sequenced with immunoSEQ multiplex PCR; TCRdb's copy has only in-frame clones and lacks some. The sample shows more than 95,000 clones, 84% of them seen only once. Sequenced material: peripheral blood. These TCRs come from a man aged 55 to 70 with acute or convalescent COVID-19.

The V and J genes are TRBV28 and TRBJ2-7; tentatively, D is TRBD1 (5 bases). This CDR3 has 14 amino acids. CDR1 and CDR2 from the germline V gene are MDHEN and SYDVKM. V lost 6 bases, J lost 6 bases, and 18 bases lay in between. CDR3 DNA: TGTGCCAGCAGCCGCCCCCAGGGCCCCTCCGAGCAGTACTTC. Translating it yields CASSRPQGPSEQYF.

The chain couples TRBV29-1 to TRBJ1-1; no firm D call. CDR1 and CDR2 from the germline V gene are SQVTM and ANQGSEA. The CDR3 has 11 amino acids. The germline V and J ends were trimmed by 8 bases and 10 bases, with 17 bases remaining between them. The CDR3 region has the DNA TGCAGCCTCTCCGGCCAATTAGCAGCTTTCTTT. Translating it yields CSLSGQLAAFF.

The genes are TRBV6-5 and TRBJ1-6, with 8 bases fitting TRBD1. V trimming: 6 bases; J trimming: 9 bases; junction bases outside the gene matches: 7. The CDR3 is 14 amino acids. Germline assignment: CDR1 MNHEY and CDR2 SVGAGI. The DNA of the CDR3 is TGTGCCAGCAGCCCCAACAGGGGGACTTCACCCCTCCACTTT. As protein: CASSPNRGTSPLHF.

V gene TRBV6-4 combines with J gene TRBJ1-4; D uncertain. This CDR3 has 13 residues. CDR1 is MRHNA, CDR2 SNTAGT, per germline. V lost 0 bases and J 7 bases, leaving 6 bases between the germline ends. The CDR3 DNA reads TGTGCCAGCAGTGACTCGGAGGGTGAAAAACTGTTTTTT. Its protein is CASSDSEGEKLFF.

The rearrangement joins TRBV19 to TRBJ1-3, with 9 bases aligning to TRBD1. Germline CDR1 and CDR2: LNHDA and SQIVND (reference sequence). The CDR3 covers 16 residues. The V gene end was trimmed by 11 bases and the J gene end by 0 bases; junction bases not matched to a gene: 11. CDR3 region: CASARTGDDSGNTIYF. As DNA, the CDR3 is TGTGCCTCCGCTAGGACAGGGGACGACTCTGGAAACACCATATATTTT. Complete variable domain (other parts from reference TRBV19 and TRBJ1-3): DGGITQSPKYLFRKEGQNVTLSCEQNLNHDAMYWYRQDPGQGLRLIYYSQIVNDFQKGDIAEGYSVSREKKESFPLTVTSAQKNPTAFYLCASARTGDDSGNTIYFGEGSWLTVV.

The chain joins TRBV7-6 to TRBJ2-7, with 9 bases fitting TRBD2. This CDR3 contains 14 residues. Germline V gene data show CDR1 as SGHVS and CDR2 as FNYEAQ. The V gene end was trimmed by 4 bases and the J gene end by 3 bases; junction bases not matched to a gene: 4. The CDR3 spells CASSSDSGSYEQYF. The CDR3 DNA follows: TGTGCCAGCAGCTCGGATAGCGGGAGCTACGAGCAGTACTTC.

This chain joins TRBV5-1 and TRBJ1-4; D not resolved. CDR3 size: 16 residues. Trimming took 4 bases from V and 3 from J, leaving 16 bases between them. Germline lookup yields CDR1 SGHRS and CDR2 YFSETQ. CDR3 loop: CASSPGLRDANEKLFF. The CDR3 DNA is TGCGCCAGCAGCCCGGGCCTGAGGGATGCTAATGAAAAACTGTTTTTT.

This clone has a handful of counts. The chain carries TRBV19 and TRBJ1-5; D is possibly TRBD1 (6 bases). Per the germline V gene, CDR1 is LNHDA and CDR2 is SQIVND (reference sequence). V was trimmed by 5 bases and J by 2 bases, leaving 16 bases between them. There are 16 residues in the CDR3. CDR3 sequence reads: CASSGKQGFGNQPQHF. In nucleotides, the CDR3 is TGTGCCAGTAGTGGAAAACAGGGCTTTGGCAATCAGCCCCAGCATTTT.

This chain's CDR3 is CASRSISGSTDTQYF. In nucleotides, the CDR3 is TGCGCCAGCAGATCGATTAGCGGAAGCACAGATACGCAGTATTTT. This chain connects TRBV5-1 to TRBJ2-3; tentatively, D is TRBD2 (6 bases). The V end lost 5 bases, the J end lost 0 bases, and 13 bases lay between the germline ends. Germline-derived CDR1 and CDR2 are SGHRS and YFSETQ. This CDR3 region has 15 residues.